This passage covers 17 T cell receptor beta chains from one sample sequenced in a study of T cell responses to AZD1222 COVID-19 vaccine. TCRdb keeps only in-frame clones here, not all; method: immunoSEQ multiplex PCR. There are over 45,000 clones in the sample; 80% to 90% occur only once, and approximately 15% lies in the top ten. The source was peripheral blood, collected on day 0 of AZD1222 vaccination. The origin of the receptors is an adult in good health.

The genes are TRBV18 and TRBJ1-5; TRBD1 agrees at 7 bases. The V and J ends lost 2 bases and 2 bases, in that order; junction bases with no gene match: 6. The CDR3 has 16 amino acids. Germline V gene data show CDR1 as KGHSH and CDR2 as LQKENI. CDR3 protein: CASSPTGDDGNQPQHF. The CDR3 DNA is TGTGCCAGCTCACCAACAGGGGACGACGGCAATCAGCCCCAGCATTTT.

This clone came up a few times. The genes are TRBV21-1 and TRBJ2-7; TRBD1 is taken as the D call from the table, unchecked against the DNA. TRBV21-1 is deemed a pseudogene. The CDR3 has 11 amino acids. In nucleotides, the CDR3 is TGTGCCAGCAGGACAACCTACGAGCAGTACTTC. It specifies CASRTTYEQYF.

This chain connects TRBV21-1 to TRBJ1-5; the table's D call of TRBD1 was not tested on the DNA. TRBV21-1 is marked as a pseudogene. The CDR3 length is 17 residues. CDR3: CARQRGRTGLSNQPQHF. In nucleotides, the CDR3 is TGTGCCAGGCAAAGAGGAAGGACAGGGCTTAGCAATCAGCCCCAGCATTTT.

V and J are TRBV6-5 and TRBJ1-6, with D uncertain. This CDR3 spans 14 amino acids. V lost 0 bases and J 10 bases, leaving 10 bases between the germline ends. The germline V gene encodes CDR1 MNHEY and CDR2 SVGAGI. This chain's CDR3 is CASSYSHNGSPLHF. For the CDR3, the DNA is TGTGCCAGCAGTTACTCGCATAATGGCTCACCCCTCCACTTT.

V gene TRBV19 combines with J gene TRBJ1-5; 9 bases fit TRBD1. The length of the CDR3 is 16 residues. J was trimmed by 6 bases and V by 3 bases; bases with no gene match: 9. Germline CDR1 and CDR2: LNHDA and SQIVND (reference sequence). This CDR3 is CASSIRPDRGSQPQHF. CDR3 in DNA: TGTGCCAGTAGTATTCGGCCGGACAGGGGATCTCAGCCCCAGCATTTT.

The chain uses TRBV2 and TRBJ1-2; no firm D call. Looked up from germline, CDR1 is SNHLY and CDR2 is FYNNEI. The CDR3 consists of 15 residues. Trimming pared 2 bases from V and 0 bases from J, leaving 10 bases between. The CDR3 here is CASSEYIVTNYGYTF. The DNA for the CDR3 is TGTGCCAGCAGTGAATATATAGTGACTAACTATGGCTACACCTTC.

V usage is TRBV28 and J usage is TRBJ1-6, with D unresolved. The ends were cut back, 7 bases at V and 12 bases at J, with 13 bases in the middle. Per the germline V gene, CDR1 is MDHEN and CDR2 is SYDVKM. The CDR3 runs 12 residues. Here the CDR3 DNA reads TGTGCCAGCACTCCACCCCGCGGACCCCTCCACTTT. It yields the protein CASTPPRGPLHF.

This clone turned up a few times. V and J are TRBV28 and TRBJ2-7; TRBD1 matches 8 bases. CDR3 length: 15 amino acids. The trim removed 7 bases at V and 2 bases at J, leaving 10 bases unmatched. In germline, CDR1 is MDHEN, CDR2 SYDVKM. CDR3 amino acids: CASILGGQGTYEQYF. The DNA of the CDR3 is TGTGCCAGCATCTTAGGAGGACAGGGAACCTACGAGCAGTACTTC.

This chain connects TRBV10-1 to TRBJ2-3; D call uncertain. This CDR3 is built from 9 residues. Trimming pared 9 bases from V and 4 bases from J, leaving 2 bases between. Per the germline V gene, CDR1 is WNHNN and CDR2 is SYGVQD (reference sequence). The DNA for the CDR3 is TGCGCCAGGGCAGATACGCAGTATTTT. Protein sequence: CARADTQYF.

This clone has only a few counts. The V gene is TRBV5-5, the J gene TRBJ2-1, with D perhaps being TRBD1 or TRBD2 (5 bases each). This CDR3 has 14 residues. V was cut by 3 bases and J by 4 bases, with 11 bases left in between. In germline, CDR1 is SGHKS, CDR2 YYEKEE (reference sequence). The CDR3 sequence is CASSYGTAYNEQFF. In DNA form, the CDR3 reads TGTGCCAGCAGCTACGGGACGGCTTACAATGAGCAGTTCTTC.

The chain links TRBV14 to TRBJ2-1; 8 nucleotides agree with TRBD1. Trimming at V came to 4 bases and at J to 4 bases, leaving 9 bases not matched to a gene. Germline CDR1 reads SGHDN; CDR2 reads FVKESK. The CDR3 extends over 16 amino acids. The CDR3 here is CASSPMGTGLYNEQFF. The CDR3 DNA reads as TGTGCCAGCAGCCCGATGGGGACAGGATTATACAATGAGCAGTTCTTC.

CDR3: CASSQDGRTEAFF. CDR3 DNA sequence: TGCGCCAGCAGCCAAGATGGGAGGACTGAAGCTTTCTTT. This rearrangement joins TRBV4-1 to TRBJ1-1; no clear D. V lost 0 bases to trimming and J lost 5 bases, with 7 bases between them. The CDR3 covers 13 residues. CDR1 and CDR2 from the germline V gene are MGHRA and YSYEKL.

The V gene is TRBV27, the J gene TRBJ2-3, with D perhaps matching TRBD2 (7 bases). The CDR3 is made up of 17 amino acids. CDR1 is MNHEY, CDR2 SMNVEV, per germline (reference sequence). Between the trimmed V and J ends, which lost 3 bases and 2 bases, there was a span of 18 bases. Here the CDR3 reads CASSLVSGGLATDTQYF. DNA for the CDR3: TGTGCCAGCAGTTTGGTTTCCGGGGGGCTAGCCACAGATACGCAGTATTTT.

The J gene is TRBJ2-1, the V gene TRBV19, with 9 bases identical to TRBD1. This CDR3 has 15 amino acids. Germline-derived CDR1 and CDR2 are LNHDA and SQIVND (reference sequence). V lost 8 bases to trimming and J lost 4 bases; unmatched junction nucleotides: 9. The CDR3 coding sequence is TGTGCCAGTCACAAAGGGACAGGGCTATACAATGAGCAGTTCTTC. Translation: CASHKGTGLYNEQFF.

This chain connects TRBV18 to TRBJ2-4, with D uncertain. V lost 3 bases and J 0 bases, leaving 12 bases between the germline ends. The germline V gene has CDR1 KGHSH and CDR2 LQKENI. The CDR3 is 16 residues long. The CDR3 sequence is CASSPPQTQAKNIQYF. Written as DNA, the CDR3 is TGTGCCAGCTCACCCCCCCAGACACAAGCCAAAAACATTCAGTACTTC.

The chain is built from TRBV7-3 and TRBJ2-2; D is unresolved. The V end lost 0 bases, the J end lost 3 bases, and 5 bases lay between the germline ends. The length of the CDR3 is 14 residues. Germline lookup yields CDR1 SGHTA and CDR2 FQGTGA. In DNA form, the CDR3 reads TGTGCCAGCAGCTTAACGTTGGACACCGGGGAGCTGTTTTTT. Translated, it gives CASSLTLDTGELFF. Based on the CDR3 plus reference TRBV7-3 and TRBJ2-2, the full variable domain is GAGVSQTPSNKVTEKGKYVELRCDPISGHTALYWYRQSLGQGPEFLIYFQGTGAADDSGLPNDRFFAVRPEGSVSTLKIQRTERGDSAVYLCASSLTLDTGELFFGEGSRLTVL.

The rearrangement joins TRBV9 to TRBJ1-2; 7 positions match TRBD1. CDR1 and CDR2 from the germline V gene are SGDLS and YYNGEE. CDR3 size: 13 residues. V dropped 2 bases and J dropped 8; count of bases not matched to a gene: 6. The CDR3 DNA sequence: TGTGCCAGCAGCGTCTCCCGACAGGGAGGCTACACCTTC. Translation: CASSVSRQGGYTF.